This section outlines one T cell receptor beta chain sequence together with its context. Relative to its sample, this clone is medium-sized (0.01 to 0.1%). Its antigen has not been determined. The record has no base qualities; no much larger clone is one base away. This sample was included in a study of cytomegalovirus exposure and HLA in healthy donors (dated by TCRdb to the late 2010s). Study-wide context: According to an earlier analysis of 450 to 650 of the donors, roughly 180 million T cells yielded 100 million or so unique TCR beta sequences and approximately 280 Gb of sequence data. An early release covering about 600 HLA-typed donors comprised approximately 300 gigabases of sequencing data and approximately 80 million unique TCR sequences. Among the roughly 370 genotyped donors, approximately 76% belonged to the genetic ancestry cluster associated with self-reported Caucasian donors. The study was designed to test whether signatures of past pathogen exposure could be identified by cataloging public T cell receptors. The T cell repertoires of 666 subjects were profiled by immunosequencing and related to cytomegalovirus serostatus. Along with the roughly 670-subject first cohort, a separate validation cohort of around 110 different subjects was used. High-throughput TCR immunosequencing, statistical association of individual TCRs with disease status, and machine learning were combined to predict cytomegalovirus infection status. A later analysis re-analyzed previously published TCR beta repertoires from hundreds of donors and added high-resolution HLA genotyping to study TCR occurrence patterns. Rather than using new phenotypic data, the later analysis identified candidate immune exposures from TCR beta sequences and from how often those sequences occurred across donors. An earlier analysis of 587 of the donors used high-throughput TCR beta sequencing to judge whether each TCR beta V gene segment behaved as functional or pseudogenic. Alongside the repertoire data, information on donor age, sex, ethnicity and CMV serostatus was compiled. In a later genetic analysis, genome-wide SNP genotypes for about 60% of the 666 donors were used, and that subset was treated as a discovery cohort. Every repertoire in the discovery cohort had been generated on one and the same sequencing platform. HLA typing included class I and class II loci at four-digit resolution. Typing coverage varied by locus: about 620-630 donors for A, B, C, DRB1 and DQB1; approximately 520 for DQA1; 600 to 610 for DPA1; approximately 490 for DPB1. Because of strong linkage in the cohort, five DR-DQ haplotypes were treated as single units for association and clustering. Across roughly 420 genotyped donors of the cohort, an average of roughly 250,000 unique TCR beta nucleotide sequences per donor were sequenced, and roughly a sixth of those sequences were non-productive.

The library was generated by the immunoSEQ multiplex PCR assay. The multiplex PCR relied on a mix of 60 forward primers for TCR Vbeta segments and 13 reverse primers for TCR Jbeta segments. Amplification of the CDR3 region of rearranged TCR beta genes was performed with a multiplex PCR assay on genomic DNA. On the Illumina HiSeq System, the amplified TCR beta libraries were sequenced as 87-base-pair reads. In the source study's methods: Across the 500 to 850 repertoires, a later analysis counted some 81 million unique TCR beta chains, some 11 million of which were shared by at least two donors. Raw reads were error-corrected and collapsed into unique sequences with a nearest-neighbor algorithm that merged closely related sequences to remove PCR and sequencing errors. CDR3 sequences were aligned to IMGT reference sequences to assign V, D and J gene segments. For a sequence to be retained, a match of at least six nucleotides to both a V gene segment and a J gene segment was required. Rearrangements were classified as productive when the CDR3 lacked stop codons and remained in frame with V and J, and all other rearrangements were classified as non-productive. Following IMGT convention, CDR3 was defined as the stretch from the second conserved V-encoded cysteine to the conserved J-encoded phenylalanine. Sequences without an unambiguous match to a single V gene segment were excluded from the earlier analysis of approximately 560 of the donors. An earlier analysis of a few hundred of the donors called V segments functional above 56.7% productive rearrangements and segregating when the between-donor standard deviation exceeded 5%. A statistical classification framework was built to diagnose cytomegalovirus status from the catalog of TCR beta chain sequences. In a later analysis, TCR nucleotide sequences were compared against IMGT/GENE-DB human TR gene sequences so that V and J genes could be assigned. In a later analysis, CDR3 sequences and most-parsimonious VDJ recombination scenarios were assigned using the TCRdist pipeline. In a later analysis, each TCR beta chain was defined by its CDR3 amino acid sequence together with its V-gene family, and reads lacking a unique V-gene family were excluded. In a later analysis, several hundred highly shared, low-generation-probability nucleotide sequences were removed to address suspected cross-contamination and a sequencing artifact. A later analysis calculated a clonal expansion index for each public chain from normalized within-repertoire ranks of inferred template counts. In a later analysis, generation probabilities were computed using a VDJ recombination model fitted to out-of-frame rearrangements, and the results were checked against IGoR. A later analysis scored TCR-TCR, TCR-HLA and TCR-CMV co-occurrence with hypergeometric tests, applying a repertoire-size bias correction to TCR pairs. To estimate false discovery rates, a later analysis permuted the HLA or CMV assignments 20 times. In a later analysis, co-occurring TCRs were grouped using DBSCAN, with TCRdist sequence similarity added in when clustering inside HLA-allele-positive subsets. For co-occurrence clustering, repertoires with fewer than 30,000 or more than 120,000 public chains were excluded, along with about five repertoires with anomalous nucleotide sharing. Held by TCRdb, this immuneACCESS table contains in-frame sequences only and omits some clones. Under half of the omission traces to an unresolved V gene where checked; the cause of the rest is unknown. The DNA gave D and trimming, while V, J and clone size come from that table. The sample table lists 150,000 to 200,000 clones, 75% to 80% of them with a count of one. The ten largest clones take up nearly 6.5% of the sample.

V loses 2 bases of germline sequence and J loses 5 bases, and the interval between the two ends is 10 bases. Reading the germline V gene gives CDR1 SNHLY and CDR2 FYNNEI. From its cysteine to its phenylalanine, the CDR3 spans 14 amino acids. Only the CDR3 part of the read is kept: 42 bases, read in frame from the first base. The research as a whole found: In vitro tests confirmed that a few of the cytomegalovirus-associated TCR beta chains recognize cytomegalovirus antigens. At a false discovery rate of 0.05, a later analysis linked under 20,000 TCR beta sequences to specific HLA alleles. The authors suggested that the approach could potentially be generalized to other disease states and immunological phenotypes. A group of highly shared sequence variants was considered likely to be a technical artifact of the sequencing pipeline. For the cohort, immune exposure information was limited to CMV serostatus. The 87-base-pair reads could not distinguish some IMGT-functional V segments, including TRBV6-2 and TRBV6-3, so those segments were excluded. Strong co-occurrence of HLA alleles, especially DR and DQ, made assigning TCR associations to individual alleles difficult. Because counts were too low, 15 to 20 rarely observed V segments, including chromosome 9 orphons, were excluded from the earlier analysis of several hundred of the donors. V-gene and J-gene trimming of TCR beta chains was associated with a missense DCLRE1C variant in a later genetic analysis, and the association was replicated in an independent cohort. In a later analysis, several top co-occurrence clusters were reported to appear linked to parvovirus B19, influenza, CMV and Epstein-Barr virus. This cohort had only TCR beta chains sequenced, and the lack of alpha or paired-chain data limited which features could be detected. Correlated functional status among segregating V segments might be attributable to linkage disequilibrium, but an unknown experimental factor could not be ruled out. A further reported finding was that TCR beta sequences accurately predicted the HLA-A and HLA-B alleles for most subjects in the first cohort. Most CMV-associated TCR beta chains appeared to be HLA-restricted in a later analysis, and the HLA associations seemed to be driven largely by CMV exposure. Across donors, most TCR sequences were observed very rarely, whereas some public TCRs were present in many individuals. A later analysis found that TCR association rates varied across HLA loci, with DRB1 alleles showing the most associated TCRs and HLA-C alleles the fewest. In a later analysis, HLA-associated TCR beta chains were found to be more clonally expanded and to have lower generation probabilities than equally common non-associated chains. HLA typing was unavailable for some donors at each locus, so association tests used only the typed subset. Broadly in line with IMGT annotations, most TCR beta V segments showed up in productive rearrangements about 87% or about 30% of the time in an earlier analysis of approximately 600 of the donors. The study gave a list of about 170 TCR beta chains associated with cytomegalovirus. The classifier was reported to diagnose cytomegalovirus status with high specificity and sensitivity in both the original cohort and the validation cohort. In a later genetic analysis, fewer N-insertions in productive TCRs were reported among donors in an Asian-associated ancestry cluster than the roughly 700-donor mean. Roughly uniform sequencing depth across donors was assumed in presence/absence analyses, although this assumption may not hold.

The cohort consisted of 650 to 700 healthy bone marrow donors. Cohort members were all nominally healthy when sampled, although unrecorded immune exposures were likely present. The donor was CMV seropositive and was included in the group of 270 or so seropositive cohort members. Each donor provided a peripheral blood sample, and peripheral blood mononuclear cells were used for TCR beta sequencing. The Qiagen DNeasy Blood Extraction Kit was used to extract genomic DNA from the blood cell samples. Recombination connected TRBV2 to TRBJ1-3; matching of 5 bases hints at TRBD1 as the D gene. Sample: PBMCs. The clonotype was recovered from a man aged 40-49 years in good health and CMV-seropositive. The CDR3 protein is CASSETAGRNTIYF. The nucleotide sequence is given as TGTGCCAGCAGTGAAACGGCAGGGAGAAACACCATATATTTT.